This TCR beta chain was documented in a study of persistence of HIV-infected CD4 T cells. Whole-study context: Donors had been on suppressive ART for a median of roughly 8 years. General study findings and limits: CMV- and Gag-responding cells had lower TCRbeta richness than CD3/CD28-responding cells. Degenerate expanded CDR3beta sequences were enriched among CMV- and Gag-responding cells. Within sorted populations, more oligoclonal TCRs accompanied more oligoclonal proviruses.

Overlapping HIV-1 Gag 15-mer peptides at about 1 ug per peptide per mL were used. CD40L-negative CD69-negative CD45RO-high memory CD4+ T cells were sorted as populations depleted of antigen-responding cells. Trimming removed 8 bases from V and 2 bases from J, with 11 bases in between. The length of the CDR3 is 13 residues. CDR1 and CDR2 from the germline V gene are SNHLY and FYNNEI. This was the immunoSEQ version 4 assay in survey mode. This table comes from immunoSEQ multiplex PCR, and its TCRdb copy is limited to in-frame clones, with some not included. The profile shows about 36,000 clones, 70% to 90% of them singletons. Comment on this clone: The antigen is not known.

This sample comprised cultured CD4+ T cells from PBMCs, obtained from a patient who received antiretroviral therapy. The chain recombines TRBV2 with TRBJ2-3; D possibly corresponds to TRBD1 (5 bases). The receptor comes from an adult with HIV. The donor label of this sample is uncertain. The CDR3 DNA reads TGTGCCAGCCCAGGGCCTCCCACAGATACGCAGTATTTT. Translation: CASPGPPTDTQYF.